Each of the 7 T cell receptor beta chains below was sequenced from the same sample in a study of blood T cell repertoires in COVID-19. The data were produced by immunoSEQ multiplex PCR, yet TCRdb's version contains in-frame clones alone and is incomplete. The table records tens of thousands of clones, about 87% of them present only once. Sequencing was carried out using peripheral blood. Source of these receptors: a human donor with active COVID-19. The donor label of this sample is uncertain.

CDR3 loop: CASSPLRTVEAFF. CDR3 coding DNA: TGTGCCAGCAGCCCATTGCGGACAGTTGAAGCTTTCTTT. V usage is TRBV7-9 and J usage is TRBJ1-1; TRBD1 might be the D (6 bases). The germline V gene has CDR1 SEHNR and CDR2 FQNEAQ (reference sequence). This CDR3 has 13 amino acids. The V gene lost 5 bases and the J gene lost 7 bases, with 14 bases spanning the gap.

The chain carries TRBV28 and TRBJ2-6; TRBD1 aligns across 9 bases. From germline, CDR1 is MDHEN and CDR2 SYDVKM. The junction had 6 bases not matched to a gene; V was cut back by 3 bases and J by 0 bases. The CDR3 spans 18 residues. The CDR3 spells CASSFLGQGSSGANVLTF. In nucleotides, the CDR3 is TGTGCCAGCAGTTTCTTGGGACAGGGAAGCTCTGGGGCCAACGTCCTGACTTTC.

This chain joins TRBV5-1 and TRBJ2-5; 8 bases map to TRBD2. V shed 1 base and J 0 bases; nucleotides not matched to a gene: 17. This CDR3 is 20 amino acids long. Germline CDR1 and CDR2: SGHRS and YFSETQ. The CDR3 loop reads CASSLTPMSIGGGNQETQYF. CDR3 bases: TGCGCCAGCAGCTTGACCCCGATGAGTATCGGCGGGGGGAACCAAGAGACCCAGTACTTC.

V gene TRBV19 combines with J gene TRBJ2-2; 9 bases match TRBD1. The CDR3 contains 19 residues. The germline CDR1 and CDR2 sequences are LNHDA and SQIVND (reference sequence). V shed 4 bases, J shed 2 bases, and the junction held 14 bases outside the gene matches. The CDR3 DNA is TGTGCCAGTAGTACCGGGACAGGGCTCCTGACGCGTAACACCGGGGAGCTGTTTTTT. Its protein is CASSTGTGLLTRNTGELFF.

The chain is built from TRBV7-6 and TRBJ2-4, with 7 bases matching TRBD1. Per the germline V gene, CDR1 is SGHVS and CDR2 is FNYEAQ. The CDR3 has 13 residues. V dropped 5 bases and J dropped 13; count of bases not matched to a gene: 11. This CDR3 is CASSARGSPSQYF. CDR3 nucleotide sequence: TGTGCCAGCAGCGCCAGGGGGTCCCCTAGCCAGTACTTC.

V usage is TRBV9 and J usage is TRBJ1-1, with TRBD1 matching 7 bases. Trimming took 4 bases from V and 3 from J; bases not matched to a gene: 9. The CDR3 has 15 residues. Germline values: CDR1 SGDLS, CDR2 YYNGEE. CDR3 sequence reads: CASSLHPTGDTEAFF. The CDR3 coding sequence is TGTGCCAGCAGCCTTCACCCCACAGGGGACACTGAAGCTTTCTTT. Full variable domain (outside the CDR3, taken from reference TRBV9 and TRBJ1-1): DSGVTQTPKHLITATGQRVTLRCSPRSGDLSVYWYQQSLDQGLQFLIQYYNGEERAKGNILERFSAQQFPDLHSELNLSSLELGDSALYFCASSLHPTGDTEAFFGQGTRLTVV.

This clone was seen only once. The chain carries TRBV2 and TRBJ2-7; 8 bases are a match to TRBD1. V gave up 2 bases and J gave up 5 bases; unmatched junction bases: 5. Germline CDR1 and CDR2: SNHLY and FYNNEI. The CDR3 extends over 14 amino acids. CDR3 sequence (DNA): TGTGCCAGCAGTGAACGGCAGGGGGCCCACGAGCAGTACTTC. This translates into CASSERQGAHEQYF.